The next 27 T cell receptor beta chains were all read from a single sample in a study of beta chain features in type 1 diabetes. All of the isolated RNA was reverse transcribed, so expressed TCRB transcripts were sequenced. Measured with immunoSEQ multiplex PCR; TCRdb has only the in-frame clones, and not every one. The table lists 200,000 to 250,000 clones, 9.5% to 13% of them singletons. The material sequenced was central memory CD4+ T cells from blood. The receptors shown here come from a man aged 18 to 30 in good health.

The rearrangement joins TRBV30 to TRBJ1-4; D not resolved. Per germline, CDR1 GTSNPN and CDR2 SVGIG (reference sequence). V lost 4 bases to trimming and J lost 7 bases, with 10 bases between them. This CDR3 contains 12 residues. The CDR3 loop reads CAWMRGSEKLFF. CDR3 nucleotides: TGTGCCTGGATGCGGGGTTCTGAAAAACTGTTTTTT.

V and J are TRBV18 and TRBJ2-7; a weak D match, TRBD1 (5 bases). V lost 3 bases, J lost 3 bases, and 12 bases lay in between. Germline loops: CDR1 KGHSH, CDR2 LQKENI. The CDR3 consists of 14 residues. DNA for the CDR3: TGTGCCAGCTCACCGAGGAATCAGGGCTACGAGCAGTACTTC. Translated, it gives CASSPRNQGYEQYF.

The chain employs TRBV30 and TRBJ2-1; no reliable D call. Trimming removed 3 bases from V and 8 bases from J, with 20 bases in between. The CDR3 is made up of 15 amino acids. Germline lookup yields CDR1 GTSNPN and CDR2 SVGIG (reference sequence). The CDR3 protein is CAWRPWKVVLDEQFF. The DNA for the CDR3 is TGTGCCTGGAGGCCCTGGAAGGTTGTCTTGGATGAGCAGTTCTTC.

The V gene is TRBV29-1, the J gene TRBJ1-5, with 7 positions matching TRBD1. CDR1 is SQVTM, CDR2 ANQGSEA, per germline. The CDR3 extends over 15 amino acids. Trimming removed 4 bases from V and 5 bases from J; junction bases left unmatched: 11. CDR3 DNA: TGCAGCGTTGCCCTCTCGACAGGGCCCGATCAGCCCCAGCATTTT. Encoded protein: CSVALSTGPDQPQHF.

This clone turned up a few times. The CDR3 loop reads CASSLDRSRPQQYF. CDR3 bases: TGCGCCAGCAGCTTGGATCGGTCGCGACCTCAGCAGTACTTC. The chain joins TRBV5-1 to TRBJ2-7; D remains ambiguous. Germline V gene lookup returns CDR1 SGHRS and CDR2 YFSETQ. The CDR3 contains 14 residues. V lost 0 bases and J lost 8, with 15 bases in between.

J is TRBJ1-2 and V is TRBV6-6; TRBD1 aligns across 8 bases. The CDR3 has 13 residues. Germline-derived CDR1 and CDR2 are MNHNY and SVGAGI (reference sequence). With 6 bases clipped from V and 4 bases from J, the junction kept 4 bases outside the gene matches. The CDR3 nucleotides are TGTGCCAGCAGCCGGGACAGGCCCTATGGCTACACCTTC. Its translation: CASSRDRPYGYTF.

The chain carries TRBV30 and TRBJ1-5; D may be TRBD1 (6 bases). Germline V gives CDR1 GTSNPN, CDR2 SVGIG (reference sequence). V dropped 4 bases and J dropped 2 bases, with 9 bases sitting between them. The CDR3 consists of 13 residues. The CDR3 coding sequence is TGTGCCTGGAACAGGGTGGGCAATCAGCCCCAGCATTTT. It translates to CAWNRVGNQPQHF.

The sample holds a few counts of this clone. The gene calls are TRBV4-3 and TRBJ1-1; D remains ambiguous. Germline V gene data show CDR1 as LGHNA and CDR2 as YSLEER. Trimming pared 0 bases from V and 1 base from J, leaving 9 bases between. This CDR3 is built from 15 residues. The CDR3 loop reads CASSQEPVANTEAFF. The CDR3 nucleotides read TGCGCCAGCAGCCAAGAACCAGTTGCGAACACTGAAGCTTTCTTT.

The gene calls are TRBV30 and TRBJ2-7; D is unresolved. Germline CDR1 is GTSNPN and CDR2 is SVGIG (reference sequence). This CDR3 is 12 amino acids long. Trimming took off 2 bases at V and 3 bases at J, with 8 bases between the two ends. The CDR3 region has the DNA TGTGCCTGGAGTAACTGGATCTACGAGCAGTACTTC. Its protein is CAWSNWIYEQYF.

This clone was detected a few times. This chain joins TRBV29-1 and TRBJ1-1; D gene unclear. Per germline, CDR1 SQVTM and CDR2 ANQGSEA. V shed 7 bases and J shed 1 base, with 13 bases lying between them. This CDR3 has 13 residues. The CDR3 DNA is TGCAGCGGACTCAAGGCGGCGAACACTGAAGCTTTCTTT. Amino acids: CSGLKAANTEAFF.

The genes are TRBV7-9 and TRBJ2-3, with 12 bases that match TRBD2. This CDR3 comprises 18 residues. With V trimmed by 5 bases and J by 5 bases, 14 bases remained unmatched. Germline V gives CDR1 SEHNR, CDR2 FQNEAQ (reference sequence). The CDR3 sequence: CASSRRGRTSGKEDTQYF. Here the CDR3 DNA reads TGTGCCAGCAGCCGGAGGGGCCGGACTAGCGGGAAGGAAGATACGCAGTATTTT.

This clone was seen a handful of times. V is TRBV10-3 and J is TRBJ2-1, with 8 bases lining up with TRBD2. The ends lost 5 bases at V and 2 bases at J; junction bases unmatched: 5. The V gene's germline CDR1 is ENHRY and CDR2 SYGVKD. The length of the CDR3 is 15 residues. CDR3 amino acids: CAISFSGSTYNEQFF. CDR3 sequence (DNA): TGTGCCATCAGTTTCAGCGGGAGTACCTACAATGAGCAGTTCTTC.

As concerns this clone: The sample contains more than one DNA sequence encoding this CDR3. The chain uses TRBV7-2 and TRBJ1-5, with 9 bases that match TRBD1. Germline CDR1 is SGHTA and CDR2 is FQGNSA. This CDR3 spans 14 amino acids. The V and J ends lost 5 bases and 4 bases, in that order; junction bases with no gene match: 3. The DNA for the CDR3 is TGTGCCAGCAGCCTGGACAGGGGAAATCAGCCCCAGCATTTT. As protein: CASSLDRGNQPQHF.

This sequence joins TRBV28 and TRBJ1-5; D is unresolved. The CDR3 is 11 residues long. Between the trimmed V and J ends, which lost 5 bases and 4 bases, there was a span of 3 bases. Germline V gene lookup returns CDR1 MDHEN and CDR2 SYDVKM. CDR3 in amino acids: CASSTNQPQHF. CDR3 DNA sequence: TGTGCCAGCAGTACGAATCAGCCCCAGCATTTT.

The V and J genes are TRBV7-7 and TRBJ2-3; 9 positions agree with TRBD2. Germline trimming cut 5 bases from V and 4 bases from J; bases unmatched to any gene: 13. CDR1 is SSHAT and CDR2 is FNYEAQ in the germline V gene (reference sequence). The CDR3 contains 17 residues. The DNA of the CDR3 is TGTGCCAGCAGCGCCCGCATCGGGTTAGCGGGAGCAGATACGCAGTATTTT. This sequence encodes CASSARIGLAGADTQYF. The full variable domain, rest sourced from reference TRBV7-7 and TRBJ2-3, is GAGVSQSPRYKVTKRGQDVTLRCDPISSHATLYWYQQALGQGPEFLTYFNYEAQPDKSGLPSDRFSAERPEGSISTLTIQRTEQRDSAMYRCASSARIGLAGADTQYFGPGTRLTVL.

Only a few counts were recorded for this clone. The gene calls are TRBV6-5 and TRBJ2-7; 12 bases match TRBD1. The trim removed 0 bases at V and 3 bases at J, leaving 3 bases unmatched. The CDR3 is made up of 16 amino acids. CDR1 MNHEY and CDR2 SVGAGI come from the germline V gene. As DNA, the CDR3 is TGTGCCAGCAGTTACTCGGGGACAGGGGGCTTCTACGAGCAGTACTTC. This translates into CASSYSGTGGFYEQYF.

This clone was seen at least ten times. The chain has TRBV15 and TRBJ2-7; TRBD2 matches at 9 bases. J lost 5 bases, V lost 0 bases, and 5 bases had no gene match. Germline CDR1 is LNHNV and CDR2 is YYDKDF (reference sequence). This CDR3 has 15 amino acids. Written as DNA, the CDR3 is TGTGCCACCAGCAGAGATCCTAGCGGGAACCACGAGCAGTACTTC. Residues: CATSRDPSGNHEQYF.

There are a few counts of this clone. V and J are TRBV29-1 and TRBJ1-4, with 12 bases identical to TRBD1. CDR3 size: 17 residues. Trimming at V came to 6 bases and at J to 5 bases, leaving 13 bases not matched to a gene. Per the germline V gene, CDR1 is SQVTM and CDR2 is ANQGSEA. CDR3 protein: CSVAGTGGPNSNEKLFF. The CDR3 DNA follows: TGCAGCGTGGCCGGGACAGGGGGCCCTAACTCGAATGAAAAACTGTTTTTT.

This rearrangement joins TRBV10-3 to TRBJ2-7, with D tentatively TRBD1 (6 bases). Per the germline V gene, CDR1 is ENHRY and CDR2 is SYGVKD. V lost 3 bases to trimming and J lost 4 bases, with 10 bases between them. The CDR3 loop spans 13 amino acids. CDR3 sequence reads: CAISDFDRYEQYF. In DNA, the CDR3 is TGTGCCATCAGTGATTTTGACAGGTACGAGCAGTACTTC.

This clone was observed at least ten times. The chain uses TRBV30 and TRBJ2-1; perhaps TRBD2 as D (6 bases). V dropped 2 bases and J dropped 10 bases, with 12 bases sitting between them. The germline V gene encodes CDR1 GTSNPN and CDR2 SVGIG (reference sequence). This CDR3 spans 12 amino acids. CDR3 sequence (DNA): TGTGCCTGGAGTTGGCTCGGGGGAGAGCAGTTCTTC. This encodes CAWSWLGGEQFF. Filled out from reference TRBV30 and TRBJ2-1, the complete variable domain reads SQTIHQWPATLVQPVGSPLSLECTVEGTSNPNLYWYRQAAGRGLQLLFYSVGIGQISSEVPQNLSASRPQDRQFILSSKKLLLSDSGFYLCAWSWLGGEQFFGPGTRLTVL.

This clone was recorded many times. This CDR3 is also generated by other DNA sequences in the sample. The chain is built from TRBV5-4 and TRBJ2-3; TRBD2 aligns across 7 bases. Trimming took 7 bases from V and 2 from J; bases not matched to a gene: 4. Germline V gene lookup returns CDR1 SGHNT and CDR2 YYREEE (reference sequence). The CDR3 spans 13 residues. CDR3 sequence (DNA): TGTGCCAGCCGGCGGGAGTTCACAGATACGCAGTATTTT. This gives the protein CASRREFTDTQYF.

The rearrangement links TRBV7-6 to TRBJ2-2, with TRBD2 matching over 9 bases. The V gene's germline CDR1 is SGHVS and CDR2 FNYEAQ. The trim removed 5 bases at V and 5 bases at J, leaving 9 bases unmatched. CDR3 length: 16 residues. CDR3 sequence: CASSALAGEPTGELFF. The CDR3 nucleotides are TGTGCCAGCAGCGCGTTAGCGGGAGAACCAACCGGGGAGCTGTTTTTT.

The genes are TRBV28 and TRBJ2-2, with D possibly being TRBD1 or TRBD2 (6 bases each). With 4 bases removed from V and 2 bases from J, the gap between germline ends came to 14 bases. This CDR3 has 16 residues. The germline V gene encodes CDR1 MDHEN and CDR2 SYDVKM. The CDR3 sequence: CASSSPTGANTGELFF. The DNA for the CDR3 is TGTGCCAGCAGTTCCCCAACGGGGGCCAACACCGGGGAGCTGTTTTTT.

The table lists this clone with a few counts. CDR3 sequence: CAWSVQGLNYGYTF. CDR3 nucleotides: TGTGCCTGGAGTGTCCAGGGGCTGAACTATGGCTACACCTTC. The V call is TRBV30, the J call TRBJ1-2, with a weak D call TRBD1 (6 bases). The CDR3 loop spans 14 amino acids. CDR1 is GTSNPN, CDR2 SVGIG, per germline (reference sequence). V lost 0 bases to trimming and J lost 2 bases, with 10 bases between them.

This clone turned up a few times. V usage is TRBV28 and J usage is TRBJ2-3; a weak D match, TRBD2 (5 bases). Germline assignment: CDR1 MDHEN and CDR2 SYDVKM. The CDR3 is 13 residues long. Deletions cut 1 base from V and 10 bases from J, with 12 bases between. Here the CDR3 reads CASSLSRGSSQYF. CDR3 nucleotides: TGTGCCAGCAGTTTATCCCGGGGTAGCTCGCAGTATTTT.

This clone was seen more than once but under ten times. The chain has TRBV4-2 and TRBJ2-3; a possible D gene is TRBD2 (6 bases). CDR1 and CDR2 (germline): LGHNA, YNFKEQ. The CDR3 has 16 residues. Trimming cost V 4 bases and J 0 bases, with 14 bases left between them. The CDR3 region is CASSLGFAGSTDTQYF. Written as DNA, the CDR3 is TGTGCCAGCAGCCTGGGTTTTGCGGGGAGCACAGATACGCAGTATTTT.

This clone has only a few counts. The V call is TRBV5-1, the J call TRBJ2-3; 9 bases fit TRBD1. CDR1 is SGHRS and CDR2 is YFSETQ in the germline V gene. This CDR3 comprises 14 residues. V lost 8 bases, J lost 5 bases, and 9 bases stayed unmatched. The CDR3, as DNA: TGCGCCAGTCGTACAGGGGGCAATATAGATACGCAGTATTTT. Translating gives CASRTGGNIDTQYF.